This TCR beta chain derives from a study of CD8 T cell repertoires and HIV-1 epitope variants. Study as a whole: 1M T cells were kept uncultured as a baseline.

General study results and limits: No clonotypes responded to the TAALDMSHF plasma variant; five or six recognized KF9, one HW9.

This clone was counted once. Its antigen is undetermined. The repertoire was sequenced with immunoSEQ multiplex PCR; TCRdb's copy has only in-frame clones and lacks some. The repertoire has about 95,000 clones, roughly 77% of them found once; the top ten carry around a quarter. Trimming took 3 bases from V and 0 from J, leaving 12 bases between them. CDR3 length: 16 residues. CDR1 is LNHDA and CDR2 is SQIVND in the germline V gene (reference sequence). The sample taken for sequencing was uncultured baseline CD8+ T cells from peripheral blood mononuclear cells (PBMCs). The V gene is TRBV19, the J gene TRBJ2-1; D is possibly TRBD2 (5 bases). This TCR was sampled from a male donor with HIV. The CDR3 protein is CASSMGARSSYNEQFF. The CDR3 DNA reads as TGTGCCAGTAGTATGGGAGCGAGAAGCTCCTACAATGAGCAGTTCTTC.